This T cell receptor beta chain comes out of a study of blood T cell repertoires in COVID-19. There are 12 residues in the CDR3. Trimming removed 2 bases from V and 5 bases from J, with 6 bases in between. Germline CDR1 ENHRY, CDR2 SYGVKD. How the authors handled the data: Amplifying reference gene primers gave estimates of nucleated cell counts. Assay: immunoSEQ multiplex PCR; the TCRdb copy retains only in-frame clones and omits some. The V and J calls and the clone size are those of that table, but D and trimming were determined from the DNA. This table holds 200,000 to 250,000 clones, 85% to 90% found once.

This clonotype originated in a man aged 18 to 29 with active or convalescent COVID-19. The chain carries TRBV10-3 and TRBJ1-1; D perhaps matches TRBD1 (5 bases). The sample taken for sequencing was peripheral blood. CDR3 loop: CAISEGATEAFF. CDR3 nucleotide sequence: TGTGCCATCAGTGAGGGGGCGACTGAAGCTTTCTTT.